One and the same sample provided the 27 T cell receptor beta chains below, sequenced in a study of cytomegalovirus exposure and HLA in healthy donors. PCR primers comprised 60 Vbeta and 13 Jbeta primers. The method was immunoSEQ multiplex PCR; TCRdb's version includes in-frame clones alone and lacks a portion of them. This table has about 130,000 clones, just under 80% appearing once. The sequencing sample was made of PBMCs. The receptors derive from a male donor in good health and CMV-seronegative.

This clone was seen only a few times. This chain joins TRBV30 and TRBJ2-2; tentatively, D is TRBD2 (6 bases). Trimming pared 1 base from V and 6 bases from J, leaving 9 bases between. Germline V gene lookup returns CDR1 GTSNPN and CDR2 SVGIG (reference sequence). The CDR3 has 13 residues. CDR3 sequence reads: CAWSGTGAGELFF. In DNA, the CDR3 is TGTGCCTGGAGTGGGACGGGGGCCGGGGAGCTGTTTTTT.

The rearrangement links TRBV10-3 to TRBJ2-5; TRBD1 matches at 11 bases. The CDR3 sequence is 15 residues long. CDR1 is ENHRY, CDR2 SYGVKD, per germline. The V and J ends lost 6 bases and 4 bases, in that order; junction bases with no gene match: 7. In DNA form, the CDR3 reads TGTGCCATCAGGGGGGGGACAGGGGGAAGAGAGACCCAGTACTTC. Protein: CAIRGGTGGRETQYF.

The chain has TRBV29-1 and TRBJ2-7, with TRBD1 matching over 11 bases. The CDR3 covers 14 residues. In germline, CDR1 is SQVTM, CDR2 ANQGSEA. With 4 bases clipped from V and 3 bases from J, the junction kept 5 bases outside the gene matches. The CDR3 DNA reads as TGCAGCGTTGCCGGGACAGGGGGAATCTACGAGCAGTACTTC. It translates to CSVAGTGGIYEQYF.

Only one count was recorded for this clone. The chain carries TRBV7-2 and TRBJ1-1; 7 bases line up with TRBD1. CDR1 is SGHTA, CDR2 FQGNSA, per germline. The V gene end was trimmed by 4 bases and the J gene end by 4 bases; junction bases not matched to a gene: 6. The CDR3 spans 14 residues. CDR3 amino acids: CASSSLTGPTEAFF. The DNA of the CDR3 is TGTGCCAGCAGCTCCTTGACAGGGCCCACTGAAGCTTTCTTT. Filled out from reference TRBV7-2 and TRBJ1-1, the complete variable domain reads GAGVSQSPSNKVTEKGKDVELRCDPISGHTALYWYRQSLGQGLEFLIYFQGNSAPDKSGLPSDRFSAERTGGSVSTLTIQRTQQEDSAVYLCASSSLTGPTEAFFGQGTRLTVV.

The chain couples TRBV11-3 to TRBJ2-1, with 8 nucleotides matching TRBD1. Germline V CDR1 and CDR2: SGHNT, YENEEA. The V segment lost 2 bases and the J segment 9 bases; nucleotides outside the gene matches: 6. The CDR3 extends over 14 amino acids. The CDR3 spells CASSLWQGAGEQFF. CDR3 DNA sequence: TGTGCCAGCAGCTTATGGCAGGGGGCGGGTGAGCAGTTCTTC. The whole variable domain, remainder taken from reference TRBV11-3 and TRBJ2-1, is EAGVVQSPRYKIIEKKQPVAFWCNPISGHNTLYWYLQNLGQGPELLIRYENEEAVDDSQLPKDRFSAERLKGVDSTLKIQPAELGDSAVYLCASSLWQGAGEQFFGPGTRLTVL.

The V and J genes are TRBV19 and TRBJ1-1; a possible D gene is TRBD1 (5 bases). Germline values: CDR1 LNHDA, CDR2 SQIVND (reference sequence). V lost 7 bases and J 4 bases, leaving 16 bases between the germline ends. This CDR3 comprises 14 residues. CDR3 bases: TGTGCCAGTAATCCCCTCCCCCAGGGCACTGAAGCTTTCTTT. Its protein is CASNPLPQGTEAFF.

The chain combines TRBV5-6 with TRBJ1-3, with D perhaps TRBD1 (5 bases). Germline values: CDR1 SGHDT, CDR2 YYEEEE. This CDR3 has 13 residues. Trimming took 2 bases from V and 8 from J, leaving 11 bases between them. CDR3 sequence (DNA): TGTGCCAGCAGCTTAGAAGGGGTTGACACCATATATTTT. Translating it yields CASSLEGVDTIYF.

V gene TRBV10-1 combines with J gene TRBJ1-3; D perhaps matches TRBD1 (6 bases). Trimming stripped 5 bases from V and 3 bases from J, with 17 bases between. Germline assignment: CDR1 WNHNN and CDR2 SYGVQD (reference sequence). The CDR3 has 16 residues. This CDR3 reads CASSSRRGGFGNTIYF. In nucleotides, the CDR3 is TGCGCCAGCAGTTCCCGCCGAGGGGGATTTGGAAACACCATATATTTT.

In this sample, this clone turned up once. CDR3 sequence: CASSYSKLYGYTF. DNA of the CDR3: TGTGCCAGCAGTTACTCGAAACTCTATGGCTACACCTTC. The chain carries TRBV6-5 and TRBJ1-2; D not certain. Per germline, CDR1 MNHEY and CDR2 SVGAGI. Trimming shortened V by 0 bases and J by 4 bases, and 6 bases separated the two germline ends. CDR3 size: 13 residues.

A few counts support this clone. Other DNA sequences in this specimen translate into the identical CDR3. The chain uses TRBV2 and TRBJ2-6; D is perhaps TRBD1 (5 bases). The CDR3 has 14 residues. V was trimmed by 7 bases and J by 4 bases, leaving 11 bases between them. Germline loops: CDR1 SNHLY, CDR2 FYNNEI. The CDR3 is CASNQGAGANVLTF. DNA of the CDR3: TGTGCCAGCAATCAGGGCGCGGGGGCCAACGTCCTGACTTTC. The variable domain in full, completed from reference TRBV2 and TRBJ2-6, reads EPEVTQTPSHQVTQMGQEVILRCVPISNHLYFYWYRQILGQKVEFLVSFYNNEISEKSEIFDDQFSVERPDGSNFTLKIRSTKLEDSAMYFCASNQGAGANVLTFGAGSRLTVL.

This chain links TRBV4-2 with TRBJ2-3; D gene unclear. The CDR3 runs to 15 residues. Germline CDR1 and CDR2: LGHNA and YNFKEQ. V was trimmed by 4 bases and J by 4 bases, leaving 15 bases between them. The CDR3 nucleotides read TGTGCCAGCAGCCCGGAGAGGATGGTGGCAGATACGCAGTATTTT. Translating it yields CASSPERMVADTQYF.

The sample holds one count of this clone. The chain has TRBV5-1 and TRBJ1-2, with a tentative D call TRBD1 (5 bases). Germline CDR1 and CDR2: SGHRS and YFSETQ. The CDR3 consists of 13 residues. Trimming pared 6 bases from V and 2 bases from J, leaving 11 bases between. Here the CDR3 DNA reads TGCGCCAGCAAGGTCGGGGGGAACTATGGCTACACCTTC. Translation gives CASKVGGNYGYTF.

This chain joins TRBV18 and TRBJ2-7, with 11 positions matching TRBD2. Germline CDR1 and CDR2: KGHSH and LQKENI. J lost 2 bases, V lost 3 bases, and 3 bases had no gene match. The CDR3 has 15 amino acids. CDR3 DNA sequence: TGTGCCAGCTCACCTGGTAGCGGGGGGGCCTACGAGCAGTACTTC. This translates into CASSPGSGGAYEQYF.

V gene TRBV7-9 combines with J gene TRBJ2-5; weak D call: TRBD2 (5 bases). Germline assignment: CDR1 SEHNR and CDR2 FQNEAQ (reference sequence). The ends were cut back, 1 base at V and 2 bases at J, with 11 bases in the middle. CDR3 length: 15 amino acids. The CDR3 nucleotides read TGTGCCAGCAGCTTAGTCCCGGGGTCACAAGAGACCCAGTACTTC. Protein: CASSLVPGSQETQYF.

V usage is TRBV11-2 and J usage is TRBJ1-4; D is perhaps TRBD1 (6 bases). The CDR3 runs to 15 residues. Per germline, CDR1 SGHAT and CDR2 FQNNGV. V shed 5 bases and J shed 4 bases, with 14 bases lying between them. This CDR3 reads CASSPQRGHNEKLFF. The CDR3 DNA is TGTGCCAGCAGCCCCCAGAGGGGACATAATGAAAAACTGTTTTTT.

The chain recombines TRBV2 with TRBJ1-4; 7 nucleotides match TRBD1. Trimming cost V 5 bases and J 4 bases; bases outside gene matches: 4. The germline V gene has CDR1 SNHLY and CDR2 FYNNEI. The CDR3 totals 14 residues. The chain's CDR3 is CASSRDRNNEKLFF. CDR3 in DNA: TGTGCCAGCAGTAGGGACAGAAATAATGAAAAACTGTTTTTT.

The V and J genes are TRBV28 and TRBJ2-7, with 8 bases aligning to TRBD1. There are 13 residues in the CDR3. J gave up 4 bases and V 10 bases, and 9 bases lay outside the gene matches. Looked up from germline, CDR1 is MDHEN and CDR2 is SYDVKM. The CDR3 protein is CATHRTGTYEQYF. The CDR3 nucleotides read TGTGCCACCCATCGGACAGGGACGTACGAGCAGTACTTC.

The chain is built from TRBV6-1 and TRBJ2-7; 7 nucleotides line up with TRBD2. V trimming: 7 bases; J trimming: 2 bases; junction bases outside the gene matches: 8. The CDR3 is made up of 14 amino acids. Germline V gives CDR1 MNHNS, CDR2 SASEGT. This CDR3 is CASMFSGGAYEQYF. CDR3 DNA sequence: TGTGCCAGCATGTTTTCGGGGGGAGCCTACGAGCAGTACTTC.

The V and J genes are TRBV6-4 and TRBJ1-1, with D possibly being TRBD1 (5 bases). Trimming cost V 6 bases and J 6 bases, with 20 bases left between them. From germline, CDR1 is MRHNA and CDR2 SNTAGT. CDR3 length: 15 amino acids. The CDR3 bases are TGTGCCAGCAGCCCCCGGGGGAGGGGTGGACCTGAAGCTTTCTTT. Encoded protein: CASSPRGRGGPEAFF.

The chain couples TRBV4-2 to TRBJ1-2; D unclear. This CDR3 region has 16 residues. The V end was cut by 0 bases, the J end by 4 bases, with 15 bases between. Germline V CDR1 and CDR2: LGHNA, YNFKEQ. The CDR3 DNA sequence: TGTGCCAGCAGCCAAGATCCGGCCCGGGAAGTCTATGGCTACACCTTC. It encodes CASSQDPAREVYGYTF.

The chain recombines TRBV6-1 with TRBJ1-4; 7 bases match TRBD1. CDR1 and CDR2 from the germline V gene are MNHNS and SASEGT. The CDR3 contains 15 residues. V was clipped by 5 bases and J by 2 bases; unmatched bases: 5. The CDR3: CASSLQGRTNEKLFF. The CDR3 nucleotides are TGTGCCAGCAGTTTACAGGGGCGGACTAATGAAAAACTGTTTTTT.

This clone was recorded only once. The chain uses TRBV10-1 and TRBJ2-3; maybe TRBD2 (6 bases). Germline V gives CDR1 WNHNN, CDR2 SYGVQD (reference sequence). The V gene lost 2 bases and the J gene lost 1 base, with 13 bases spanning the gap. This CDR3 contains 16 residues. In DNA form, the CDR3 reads TGCGCCAGCAGTGAGACAGCCACGGGGGGCACAGATACGCAGTATTTT. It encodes CASSETATGGTDTQYF.

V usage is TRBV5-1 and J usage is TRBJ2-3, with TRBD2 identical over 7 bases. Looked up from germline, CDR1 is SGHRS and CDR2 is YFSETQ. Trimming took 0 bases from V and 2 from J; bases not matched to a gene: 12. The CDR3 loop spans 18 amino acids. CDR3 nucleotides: TGCGCCAGCAGCTTGGCCCAGGGAGCGGGGAGCAACACAGATACGCAGTATTTT. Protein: CASSLAQGAGSNTDTQYF.

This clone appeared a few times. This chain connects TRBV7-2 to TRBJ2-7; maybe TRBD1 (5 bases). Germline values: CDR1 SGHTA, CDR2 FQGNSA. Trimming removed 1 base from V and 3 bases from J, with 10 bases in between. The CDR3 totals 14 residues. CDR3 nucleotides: TGTGCCAGCAGCTTAGAGACAGCCAGCTACGAGCAGTACTTC. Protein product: CASSLETASYEQYF. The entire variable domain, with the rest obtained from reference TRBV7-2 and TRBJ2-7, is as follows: GAGVSQSPSNKVTEKGKDVELRCDPISGHTALYWYRQSLGQGLEFLIYFQGNSAPDKSGLPSDRFSAERTGGSVSTLTIQRTQQEDSAVYLCASSLETASYEQYFGPGTRLTVT.

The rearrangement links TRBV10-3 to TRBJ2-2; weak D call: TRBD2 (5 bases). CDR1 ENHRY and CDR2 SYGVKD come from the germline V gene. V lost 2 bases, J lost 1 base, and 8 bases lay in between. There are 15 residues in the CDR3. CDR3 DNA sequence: TGTGCCATCAGTGAGCTGAGGGAGAACACCGGGGAGCTGTTTTTT. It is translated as CAISELRENTGELFF.

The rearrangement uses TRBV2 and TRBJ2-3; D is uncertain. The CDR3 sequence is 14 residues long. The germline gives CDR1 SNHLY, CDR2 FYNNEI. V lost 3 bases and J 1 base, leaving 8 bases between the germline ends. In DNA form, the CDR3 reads TGTGCCAGCAGTGATCGGTTTCGCACAGATACGCAGTATTTT. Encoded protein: CASSDRFRTDTQYF.

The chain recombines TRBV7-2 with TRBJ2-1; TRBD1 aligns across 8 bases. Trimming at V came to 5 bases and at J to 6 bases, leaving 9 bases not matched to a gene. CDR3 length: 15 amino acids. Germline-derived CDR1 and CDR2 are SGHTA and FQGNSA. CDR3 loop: CASSPRTGSRNEQFF. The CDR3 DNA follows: TGTGCCAGCAGCCCCCGGACAGGGAGTCGCAATGAGCAGTTCTTC.